This entry lists 20 T cell receptor beta chains sequenced from one sample in a study of blood T cell repertoires in COVID-19. The data were produced by immunoSEQ multiplex PCR, yet TCRdb's version contains in-frame clones alone and is incomplete. The sample has 250,000 to 400,000 clones; around nine tenths are singletons. Material: PBMCs or T cells enriched from blood (not recorded which). The source is a man aged 55 to 70 who had recovered from COVID-19.

This clone was seen only once. V gene TRBV14 combines with J gene TRBJ2-2, with 9 nucleotides matching TRBD1. Germline trimming cut 3 bases from V and 3 bases from J; bases unmatched to any gene: 2. The CDR3 consists of 15 residues. Germline CDR1 and CDR2: SGHDN and FVKESK. The CDR3 bases are TGTGCCAGCAGCCAGAACAGGGGGCACACCGGGGAGCTGTTTTTT. Its translation is CASSQNRGHTGELFF.

The DNA of the CDR3 is TGTGCCAGCAGCACGGGACTAGCTTGGGATGAGCAGTTCTTC. This sequence encodes CASSTGLAWDEQFF. The V and J genes are TRBV4-2 and TRBJ2-1; TRBD2 agrees at 9 bases. The germline V gene encodes CDR1 LGHNA and CDR2 YNFKEQ. J gave up 8 bases and V 5 bases, and 7 bases lay outside the gene matches. The CDR3 runs 14 residues.

About this clone: Other DNA sequences in the sample encode the same CDR3. CDR3 amino acids: CASSAGQDYGYTF. CDR3 nucleotides: TGCGCCAGCAGCGCTGGACAGGACTATGGCTACACCTTC. V gene TRBV5-1 combines with J gene TRBJ1-2; 7 nucleotides align to TRBD1. The germline V gene encodes CDR1 SGHRS and CDR2 YFSETQ. The trim removed 4 bases at V and 3 bases at J, leaving 3 bases unmatched. This CDR3 comprises 13 residues.

This chain connects TRBV5-1 to TRBJ1-4; the D gene is possibly TRBD1 (5 bases). V was trimmed by 1 base and J by 10 bases, leaving 20 bases between them. Germline V gene lookup returns CDR1 SGHRS and CDR2 YFSETQ. This CDR3 is 16 amino acids long. The CDR3: CASSLLGQPLNGKLFF. The CDR3 bases are TGCGCCAGCAGCTTGTTGGGGCAGCCCTTGAACGGAAAACTGTTTTTT.

The chain employs TRBV6-5 and TRBJ2-2; no definite D call. CDR3 length: 13 amino acids. Trimming pared 8 bases from V and 2 bases from J, leaving 9 bases between. CDR1 MNHEY and CDR2 SVGAGI come from the germline V gene. The CDR3 loop is CASFSPNTGELFF. CDR3 coding DNA: TGTGCCAGCTTTAGCCCCAACACCGGGGAGCTGTTTTTT.

The V call is TRBV18, the J call TRBJ2-1, with a tentative D call TRBD1 (5 bases). Between the trimmed V and J ends, which lost 2 bases and 8 bases, there was a span of 13 bases. Germline V gene lookup returns CDR1 KGHSH and CDR2 LQKENI. There are 14 residues in the CDR3. CDR3 coding DNA: TGTGCCAGCTCACCAAAGAGAACCAGGGATGAGCAGTTCTTC. This codes for CASSPKRTRDEQFF.

The rearrangement links TRBV7-2 to TRBJ2-7, with TRBD1 matching 8 bases. This CDR3 contains 14 residues. The V gene's germline CDR1 is SGHTA and CDR2 FQGNSA. With 4 bases clipped from V and 2 bases from J, the junction kept 4 bases outside the gene matches. In nucleotides, the CDR3 is TGTGCCAGCAGCTACGGACAGGGCCCCTACGAGCAGTACTTC. Residues: CASSYGQGPYEQYF.

This sequence joins TRBV9 and TRBJ2-1; TRBD1 aligns across 9 bases. Germline V lookup: CDR1 SGDLS, CDR2 YYNGEE. The CDR3 is 15 amino acids. V lost 3 bases and J lost 2; bases outside the gene matches: 3. CDR3 region: CASSAGQGTYNEQFF. CDR3 nucleotides: TGTGCCAGCAGCGCTGGACAGGGGACCTACAATGAGCAGTTCTTC.

V usage is TRBV30 and J usage is TRBJ2-1, with 13 bases fitting TRBD2. Germline lookup yields CDR1 GTSNPN and CDR2 SVGIG (reference sequence). The length of the CDR3 is 14 residues. Trimming took 5 bases from V and 9 from J; bases not matched to a gene: 7. CDR3 residues: CAWLLAGGRGEQFF. Written as DNA, the CDR3 is TGTGCCTGGCTACTAGCGGGGGGGCGAGGTGAGCAGTTCTTC.

The chain couples TRBV5-4 to TRBJ2-4; possible D gene TRBD1, 6 bases. The length of the CDR3 is 13 residues. From germline, CDR1 is SGHNT and CDR2 YYREEE (reference sequence). Deletions cut 1 base from V and 7 bases from J, with 9 bases between. CDR3 in amino acids: CASSLQGINIQYF. Written as DNA, the CDR3 is TGTGCCAGCAGCTTGCAGGGGATTAACATTCAGTACTTC.

As concerns this clone: This same CDR3 is encoded by further DNA sequences in the sample. The J gene is TRBJ2-1, the V gene TRBV20-1, with no clear D. The CDR3 has 10 residues. CDR1 and CDR2 from the germline V gene are DFQATT and SNEGSKA (reference sequence). V was pared by 5 bases and J by 4 bases, with 3 bases between. The CDR3 is CSALYNEQFF. The CDR3 DNA sequence: TGCAGTGCTCTATACAATGAGCAGTTCTTC.

The V call is TRBV28, the J call TRBJ2-2; 7 bases are a match to TRBD1. CDR1 is MDHEN, CDR2 SYDVKM, per germline. CDR3 size: 13 residues. V was clipped by 6 bases and J by 6 bases; unmatched bases: 4. CDR3 in DNA: TGTGCCAGCAGGCAACAGGGGTCCGGGGAGCTGTTTTTT. Protein: CASRQQGSGELFF.

This clone was detected a few times. V usage is TRBV7-8 and J usage is TRBJ2-7; 9 nucleotides agree with TRBD1. The V and J ends lost 1 base and 4 bases, in that order; junction bases with no gene match: 8. Germline V gene lookup returns CDR1 SGHVS and CDR2 FQNEAQ. The CDR3 is 16 residues long. As DNA, the CDR3 is TGTGCCAGCAGCTTAGTATCGGGACAGGGAACGTACGAGCAGTACTTC. Amino acid sequence: CASSLVSGQGTYEQYF.

The chain links TRBV7-9 to TRBJ1-4; tentatively, D is TRBD1 (6 bases). The CDR3 loop spans 14 amino acids. V dropped 6 bases and J dropped 8 bases, with 16 bases sitting between them. The germline V gene encodes CDR1 SEHNR and CDR2 FQNEAQ (reference sequence). The CDR3 spells CASSSGAVFEKLFF. CDR3 DNA: TGTGCCAGCAGTTCAGGGGCTGTATTCGAAAAACTGTTTTTT.

V and J are TRBV18 and TRBJ1-6, with TRBD1 identical over 7 bases. Trimming removed 3 bases from V and 6 bases from J; junction bases left unmatched: 8. The CDR3 has 16 amino acids. Germline CDR1 and CDR2: KGHSH and LQKENI. The CDR3 here is CASSPRVGTVNSPLHF. The DNA of the CDR3 is TGTGCCAGCTCACCGAGAGTTGGGACAGTTAATTCACCCCTCCACTTT.

The V gene is TRBV9, the J gene TRBJ2-1; maybe TRBD1 (5 bases). V was trimmed by 4 bases and J by 5 bases, leaving 28 bases between them. The CDR3 has 19 residues. The germline V gene encodes CDR1 SGDLS and CDR2 YYNGEE. CDR3 sequence: CASSPTHKPDSTRNNEQFF. The CDR3 coding sequence is TGTGCCAGCAGCCCCACCCATAAACCCGACAGTACCCGAAACAATGAGCAGTTCTTC.

This clone showed up just once. The rearrangement uses TRBV10-3 and TRBJ1-1; tentative D call: TRBD1 (6 bases). The V gene lost 3 bases and the J gene lost 5 bases, with 10 bases spanning the gap. CDR3 length: 13 residues. Per the germline V gene, CDR1 is ENHRY and CDR2 is SYGVKD. The CDR3 loop reads CAISERGGTEAFF. In nucleotides, the CDR3 is TGTGCCATCAGTGAAAGGGGGGGGACTGAAGCTTTCTTT.

This rearrangement joins TRBV30 to TRBJ1-3; D is possibly TRBD1 (5 bases). CDR1 and CDR2 (germline): GTSNPN, SVGIG (reference sequence). This CDR3 comprises 16 residues. Trimming stripped 4 bases from V and 4 bases from J, with 20 bases between. Here the CDR3 reads CAWKAGGSFAGNTIYF. The CDR3 bases are TGTGCCTGGAAAGCGGGGGGAAGCTTCGCGGGAAACACCATATATTTT.

The chain combines TRBV21-1 with TRBJ1-5; the DNA was not compared with TRBD1, the D call given in the table. TRBV21-1 is deemed a pseudogene. The CDR3 runs 17 residues. This CDR3 reads CASSHHRDRGTNQPQHF. CDR3 DNA sequence: TGTGCCAGCAGCCACCACCGGGACAGGGGCACCAATCAGCCCCAGCATTTT.

This chain uses TRBV4-1 with TRBJ2-3, with D tentatively TRBD1 (5 bases). V was pared by 1 base and J by 2 bases, with 7 bases between. The CDR3 sequence is 14 residues long. The germline CDR1 and CDR2 sequences are MGHRA and YSYEKL. The CDR3, as DNA: TGCGCCAGCAGCCAAGGACAGACCACAGATACGCAGTATTTT. Amino acid sequence: CASSQGQTTDTQYF.